This TCR beta chain was identified during a study of shared clonotypes between healthy human individuals. About the research overall: Used for every donor were three CD4 naive, three CD4 memory, two CD8 naive and one CD8 memory plate.

It was CD45RO-negative cells, positively selected for CCR7, that made up naive CD8 cells, with terminally differentiated effector memory CD45RA+ cells excluded. Some 28,000 T cell genomes (roughly 0.2 ug DNA) went into each sorted-subset replicate. In the source study's methods: Filtering differed for immunoSEQ, which gave only junction sequences without quality scores. The method was immunoSEQ multiplex PCR; TCRdb's version includes in-frame clones alone and lacks a portion of them. The D gene and trimming were derived from the DNA, and the V and J assignments and clone size from that table. This table holds roughly 600,000 clones, about 98% found once. For this clone: The target antigen is unknown.

Study-level findings and limits: About 5% was the fraction of naive CD4 clonotypes found shared across several donors.

The source of this sequence is a man aged 25 to 40 in good health. The specimen was naive CD8+ T cells sorted from blood.

CDR3 nucleotides: TGTGCCAGCAGCTTACTTACACCGCGTCAAGTGTCCTACAATGAGCAGTTCTTC. This encodes CASSLLTPRQVSYNEQFF. V and J are TRBV7-8 and TRBJ2-1; D call uncertain. CDR1 and CDR2 (germline): SGHVS, FQNEAQ. V was trimmed by 2 bases and J by 1 base, leaving 18 bases between them. The CDR3 is 18 amino acids.